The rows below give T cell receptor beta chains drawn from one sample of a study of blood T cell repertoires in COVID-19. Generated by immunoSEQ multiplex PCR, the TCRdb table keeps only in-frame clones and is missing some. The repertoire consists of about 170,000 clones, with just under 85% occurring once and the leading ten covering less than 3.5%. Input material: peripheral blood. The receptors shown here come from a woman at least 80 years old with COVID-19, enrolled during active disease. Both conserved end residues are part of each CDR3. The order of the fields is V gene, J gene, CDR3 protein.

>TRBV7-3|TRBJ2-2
CASSLSGAGELFF
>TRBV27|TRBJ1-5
CASSNSNWGDQPQHF
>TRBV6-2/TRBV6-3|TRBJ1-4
CASSLRRGGEKLFF
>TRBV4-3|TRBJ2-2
CASSPVGTSTGELFF
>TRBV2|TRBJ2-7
CASSQQTGQEQYF
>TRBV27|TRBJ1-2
CASSSNRQGGGYTF
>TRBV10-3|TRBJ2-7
CAITRTGPSGEQYF
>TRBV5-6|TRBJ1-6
CASSLQPDNSPLHF
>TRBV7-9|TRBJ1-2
CASSFRGTTNYGYTF
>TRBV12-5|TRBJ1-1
CASGFRSEAFF
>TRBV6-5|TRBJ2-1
CASIPTGGAYNEQFF
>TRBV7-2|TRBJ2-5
CASSLATGWETQYF
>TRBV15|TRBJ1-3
CATSRAQGTGNTIYF
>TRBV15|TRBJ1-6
CATSREGTGGSPLHF
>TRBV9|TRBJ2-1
CASSVANWGDEQFF
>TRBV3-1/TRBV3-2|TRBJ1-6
CASSLRDSPLHF